The text below deals with one T cell receptor (beta chain). This specimen comes from a study of cytomegalovirus exposure and HLA in healthy donors. Primers: 60 Vbeta forward and 13 Jbeta reverse. Libraries were prepared by immunoSEQ multiplex PCR; TCRdb keeps only in-frame clonotypes and omits some of them. Of around 130,000 clones listed, approximately 75% are singletons. What was sequenced was PBMCs. The clonotype comes from a woman aged 35 to 49 in good health and CMV-seropositive.

The CDR3 sequence: CASSLISGLSYGYTF. The CDR3 coding sequence is TGTGCCAGCAGTTTAATAAGCGGGTTGAGCTATGGCTACACCTTC. The chain combines TRBV27 with TRBJ1-2; D call uncertain. This CDR3 spans 15 amino acids. V was trimmed by 2 bases and J by 4 bases, leaving 14 bases between them. Germline V gives CDR1 MNHEY, CDR2 SMNVEV (reference sequence).